Each of the 16 T cell receptor beta chains below was sequenced from the same sample in a study of T-cell memory formation after mild COVID-19. TCRdb redid the calling of the 5' RACE reads with MiXCR, one entry per CDR3 protein. Of 500,000 to 600,000 distinct CDR3 sequences listed, 15% to 20% are singletons. The sample consisted of PBMCs or a T cell subset sorted from them (not recorded which). These receptor sequences come from an adult woman who had mild COVID-19 (a few samples of this study predate the infection). Cell type and time point are not known.

This clonotype was seen a handful of times. The chain couples TRBV7-9 to TRBJ2-7, with D unresolved. This CDR3 has 12 amino acids. Germline CDR1 SEHNR, CDR2 FQNEAQ (reference sequence). With 3 bases removed from V and 5 bases from J, the gap between germline ends came to 8 bases. The CDR3 nucleotides read TGTGCCAGCAGCTTCGGAGACGACGAGCAGTACTTC. It specifies CASSFGDDEQYF.

This clonotype came up a few times. The chain uses TRBV5-1 and TRBJ1-6; tentative D call: TRBD1 (5 bases). Trimming cost V 7 bases and J 10 bases, with 24 bases left between them. Germline CDR1 and CDR2: SGHRS and YFSETQ. This CDR3 comprises 16 residues. CDR3 nucleotides: TGCGCCAGCTTCCCTGGTTTGGGGGGGTCCGGATCACCCCTCCACTTT. Its translation is CASFPGLGGSGSPLHF.

The chain is built from TRBV4-1 and TRBJ1-4, with D uncertain. Trimming took 0 bases from V and 8 from J, leaving 13 bases between them. This CDR3 is built from 15 residues. Germline V lookup: CDR1 MGHRA, CDR2 YSYEKL. The CDR3 spells CASSQDRGLGEKLFF. Here the CDR3 DNA reads TGCGCCAGCAGCCAAGATCGAGGGTTGGGAGAAAAACTGTTTTTT.

The gene calls are TRBV7-9 and TRBJ2-5, with D possibly being TRBD1 or TRBD2 (5 bases each). CDR3 length: 14 amino acids. Germline V gives CDR1 SEHNR, CDR2 FQNEAQ (reference sequence). The germline V and J ends were trimmed by 5 bases and 1 base, with 11 bases remaining between them. The CDR3 DNA is TGTGCCAGCAGCATGGGACCGGCCCAAGAGACCCAGTACTTC. This encodes CASSMGPAQETQYF.

The rearrangement links TRBV29-1 to TRBJ1-3; 10 nucleotides agree with TRBD1. The CDR3 is 13 amino acids. V trimming: 6 bases; J trimming: 4 bases; junction bases outside the gene matches: 3. Germline V gives CDR1 SQVTM, CDR2 ANQGSEA. CDR3 nucleotide sequence: TGCAGCGTCAGGACAGGGGGAGGAAACACCATATATTTT. This gives the protein CSVRTGGGNTIYF.

The table lists this clonotype with a few counts. The chain joins TRBV29-1 to TRBJ2-4; D remains unclear. Germline loops: CDR1 SQVTM, CDR2 ANQGSEA. The V and J ends lost 4 bases and 0 bases respectively, with 10 bases between them. The CDR3 is made up of 14 amino acids. DNA for the CDR3: TGCAGCGTTGTAGCCGTACTAGCCAAAAACATTCAGTACTTC. It codes for CSVVAVLAKNIQYF.

There are many counts of this clonotype. One junction end does not reproduce the germline sequence, and a read error may be involved. The gene calls are TRBV29-1 and TRBJ2-7, with D tentatively TRBD1 or TRBD2 (5 bases each). From germline, CDR1 is SQVTM and CDR2 ANQGSEA. The CDR3 spans 12 residues. CDR3 region: CSVEEGPYEQYF. CDR3 DNA sequence: TGCAGCGTCGAAGAGGGGCCCTACGAGCAGTACTTC.

This clonotype has just a few counts. The chain uses TRBV27 and TRBJ2-5, with 14 bases that match TRBD2. The J segment lost 0 bases and the V segment lost 3 bases, leaving 3 bases of the junction unmatched. Germline V gives CDR1 MNHEY, CDR2 SMNVEV (reference sequence). The CDR3 length is 17 residues. The DNA of the CDR3 is TGTGCCAGCAGTTTGCGACTAGCGGGAGGGAACCAAGAGACCCAGTACTTC. Amino acids: CASSLRLAGGNQETQYF.

The V gene is TRBV24-1, the J gene TRBJ1-2; D gene unclear. CDR1 is KGHDR and CDR2 is SFDVKD in the germline V gene. The CDR3 is made up of 14 amino acids. V dropped 4 bases and J dropped 4 bases, with 12 bases sitting between them. This CDR3 reads CATSDFKTVYGYTF. CDR3 DNA sequence: TGTGCCACCAGTGACTTTAAGACCGTCTATGGCTACACCTTC.

The J gene is TRBJ2-5, the V gene TRBV7-9; D is uncertain. V was cut by 3 bases and J by 4 bases, with 15 bases left in between. The CDR3 extends over 15 amino acids. Germline-derived CDR1 and CDR2 are SEHNR and FQNEAQ (reference sequence). This chain's CDR3 is CASSFAGSGAETQYF. CDR3 sequence (DNA): TGTGCCAGCAGCTTCGCCGGGTCAGGCGCAGAGACCCAGTACTTC.

The CDR3 region is CASSFSGGPTRETQYF. The CDR3 nucleotides read TGTGCCAGCAGTTTCTCGGGAGGGCCGACCAGAGAGACCCAGTACTTC. V is TRBV12-3 or TRBV12-4 and J is TRBJ2-5; 8 nucleotides align to TRBD2. This CDR3 comprises 16 residues. V was pared by 3 bases and J by 4 bases, with 10 bases of the junction left unmatched.

This clonotype has a count of ten or more. The V and J genes are TRBV20-1 and TRBJ2-1, with 8 nucleotides matching TRBD2. Germline-derived CDR1 and CDR2 are DFQATT and SNEGSKA (reference sequence). With V trimmed by 5 bases and J by 8 bases, 2 bases remained unmatched. The CDR3 consists of 11 residues. CDR3 region: CSAWTSYEQFF. In nucleotides, the CDR3 is TGCAGTGCTTGGACTAGCTATGAGCAGTTCTTC.

The genes are TRBV7-3 and TRBJ1-1; no clear D gene. The CDR3 length is 13 residues. Trimming pared 5 bases from V and 4 bases from J, leaving 11 bases between. Germline V CDR1 and CDR2: SGHTA, FQGTGA. CDR3 sequence (DNA): TGTGCCAGCAGCCCCCAGTCCGGCACTGAAGCTTTCTTT. It is translated as CASSPQSGTEAFF.

V usage is TRBV9 and J usage is TRBJ2-3, with D unresolved. Trimming removed 0 bases from V and 5 bases from J, with 10 bases in between. Germline V CDR1 and CDR2: SGDLS, YYNGEE. The CDR3 totals 14 residues. CDR3 region: CASSVGGYEDTQYF. The DNA for the CDR3 is TGTGCCAGCAGCGTAGGTGGCTACGAAGATACGCAGTATTTT.

This clonotype has just a few counts. V usage is TRBV11-1 and J usage is TRBJ2-4, with 15 bases fitting TRBD2. CDR1 and CDR2 from the germline V gene are SGHAT and FQDESV (reference sequence). With V trimmed by 2 bases and J by 9 bases, 8 bases remained unmatched. CDR3 length: 17 residues. The CDR3 spells CASSLNGLAGGAGIQYF. In DNA, the CDR3 is TGTGCCAGCAGCTTAAACGGACTAGCGGGAGGGGCCGGCATTCAGTACTTC.

This clonotype has ten or more counts. The chain couples TRBV7-6 to TRBJ2-1; 11 positions match TRBD2. J lost 7 bases, V lost 5 bases, and 10 bases had no gene match. Germline values: CDR1 SGHVS, CDR2 FNYEAQ. This CDR3 region has 16 residues. CDR3 amino acids: CASSGGLAGGTNEQFF. As DNA, the CDR3 is TGTGCCAGCAGCGGTGGCCTAGCGGGAGGTACGAATGAGCAGTTCTTC.